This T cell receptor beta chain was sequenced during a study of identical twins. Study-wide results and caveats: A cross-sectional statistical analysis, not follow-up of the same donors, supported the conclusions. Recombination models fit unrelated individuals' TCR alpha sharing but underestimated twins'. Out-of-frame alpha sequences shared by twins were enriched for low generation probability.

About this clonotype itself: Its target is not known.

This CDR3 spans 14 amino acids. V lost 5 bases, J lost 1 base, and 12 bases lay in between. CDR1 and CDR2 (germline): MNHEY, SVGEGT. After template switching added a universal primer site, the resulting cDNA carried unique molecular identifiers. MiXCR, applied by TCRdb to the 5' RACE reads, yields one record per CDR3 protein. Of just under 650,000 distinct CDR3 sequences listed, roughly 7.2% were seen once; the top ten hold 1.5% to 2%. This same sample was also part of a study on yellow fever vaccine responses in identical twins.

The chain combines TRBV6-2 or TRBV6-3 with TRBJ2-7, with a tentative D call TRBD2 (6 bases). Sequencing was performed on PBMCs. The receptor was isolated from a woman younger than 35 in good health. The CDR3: CASSTGLPSYEQYF. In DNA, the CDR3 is TGTGCCAGCAGTACGGGACTGCCTTCCTACGAGCAGTACTTC.